The clone carrying this T cell receptor beta chain came up once. No antigen is known for it. V lost 5 bases, J lost 2 bases, and 9 bases stayed unmatched. The CDR3 contains 15 residues. Looked up from germline, CDR1 is SEHNR and CDR2 is FQNEAQ (reference sequence). These data belong to a study of cytomegalovirus exposure and HLA in healthy donors. The primer mix had 60 Vbeta and 13 Jbeta primers. The repertoire was sequenced with immunoSEQ multiplex PCR; TCRdb's copy has only in-frame clones and lacks some. The profile covers around 58,000 clones, with roughly 73% appearing a single time and about 5.5% taken by the ten largest. Broader study findings: Investigators reported 150 to 200 TCR beta chains as tied to cytomegalovirus. A later analysis associated 15,000 to 20,000 TCR beta sequences with HLA alleles at a 0.05 false discovery rate. The authors later found most CMV-associated TCR beta chains appeared HLA-restricted.

J is TRBJ2-7 and V is TRBV7-9; TRBD1 matches 7 bases. Sequenced material: PBMCs. This clonotype was sampled from a male donor in good health and CMV-seropositive. The DNA for the CDR3 is TGTGCCAGCAGCCCCCCGGGACAGAATCCCTACGAGCAGTACTTC. It is translated as CASSPPGQNPYEQYF.